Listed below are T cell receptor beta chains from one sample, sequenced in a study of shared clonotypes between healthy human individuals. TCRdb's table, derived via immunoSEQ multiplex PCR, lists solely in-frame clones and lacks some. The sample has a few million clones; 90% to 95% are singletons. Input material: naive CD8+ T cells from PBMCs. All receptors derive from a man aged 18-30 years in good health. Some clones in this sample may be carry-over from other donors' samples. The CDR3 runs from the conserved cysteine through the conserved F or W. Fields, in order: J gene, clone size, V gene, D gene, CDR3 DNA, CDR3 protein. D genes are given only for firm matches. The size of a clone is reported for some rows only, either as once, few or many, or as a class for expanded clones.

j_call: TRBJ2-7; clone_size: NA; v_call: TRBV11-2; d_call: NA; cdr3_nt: TGTGCCAGCAGCTTAGCGGGCCGATACTACGAGCAGTACTTC; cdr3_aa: CASSLAGRYYEQYF
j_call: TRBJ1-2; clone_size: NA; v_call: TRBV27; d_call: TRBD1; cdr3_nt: TGTGCCAGCAGTTTCGGGACAGGGGCCCAATATGGCTACACCTTC; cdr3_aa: CASSFGTGAQYGYTF
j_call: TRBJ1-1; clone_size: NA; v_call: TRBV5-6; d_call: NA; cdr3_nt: TGTGCCAGCAGCTTGTTGATGAACACTGAAGCTTTCTTT; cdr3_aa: CASSLLMNTEAFF
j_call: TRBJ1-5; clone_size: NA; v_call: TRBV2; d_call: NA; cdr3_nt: TGTGCCAGCAGTGAGACGGGGGGTCAGCCCCAGCATTTT; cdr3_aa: CASSETGGQPQHF
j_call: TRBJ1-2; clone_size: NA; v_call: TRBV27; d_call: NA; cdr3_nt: TGTGCCAGCAGTCAGGGAGTGGGCTATGGCTACACCTTC; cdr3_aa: CASSQGVGYGYTF
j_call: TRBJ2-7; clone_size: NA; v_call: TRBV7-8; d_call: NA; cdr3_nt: TGTGCCAGCAGCCCCCCGGAGGGCGAGCAGTACTTC; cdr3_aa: CASSPPEGEQYF
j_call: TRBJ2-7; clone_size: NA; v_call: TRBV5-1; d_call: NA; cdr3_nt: TGCGCCAGCAGCTTGGAGGGTCCCGAGCAGTACTTC; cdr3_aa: CASSLEGPEQYF
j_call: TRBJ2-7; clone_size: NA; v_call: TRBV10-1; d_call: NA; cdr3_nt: TGCGCCAGCAGTGAGTCTGAGACGCCGGAAGAGCAGTACTTC; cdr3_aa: CASSESETPEEQYF
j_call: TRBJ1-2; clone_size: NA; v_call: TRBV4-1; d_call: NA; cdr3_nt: TGCGCCAGCAGCCAAGGGCTACCCTATGGCTACACCTTC; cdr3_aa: CASSQGLPYGYTF
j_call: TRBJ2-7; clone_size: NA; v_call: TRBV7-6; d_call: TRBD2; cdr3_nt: TGTGCCAGCAGCTTAGGTAGCGGGACGGTCTACGAGCAGTACTTC; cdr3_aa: CASSLGSGTVYEQYF
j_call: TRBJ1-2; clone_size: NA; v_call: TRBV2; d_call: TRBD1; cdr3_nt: TGTGCCAGCAGTGAATACCCTGGGACAGGGGACTATGGCTACACCTTC; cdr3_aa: CASSEYPGTGDYGYTF
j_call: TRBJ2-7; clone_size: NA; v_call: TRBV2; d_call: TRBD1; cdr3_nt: TGTGCCAGCGTCCGGGGGGACAGGGTCCACGAGCAGTACTTC; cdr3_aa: CASVRGDRVHEQYF
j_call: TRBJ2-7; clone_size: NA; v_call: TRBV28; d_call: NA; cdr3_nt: TGTGCCAGCAGTCTGGTGCAGGGTAGGTACGAGCAGTACTTC; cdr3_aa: CASSLVQGRYEQYF
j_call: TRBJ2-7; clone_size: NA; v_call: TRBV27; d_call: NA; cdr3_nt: TGTGCCAGCTCCGCAGGGGAGGGCCGGCACGAGCAGTACTTC; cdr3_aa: CASSAGEGRHEQYF
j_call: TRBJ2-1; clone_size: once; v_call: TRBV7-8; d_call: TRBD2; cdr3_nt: TGTGCCAGCAGCCGGGGACGGAGGACTAGCGGGAGCCCCCTCGGTGAGCAGTTCTTC; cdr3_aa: CASSRGRRTSGSPLGEQFF
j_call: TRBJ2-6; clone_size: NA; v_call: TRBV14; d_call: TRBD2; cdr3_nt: TGTGCCAGCAGCACTCTGACTAGCGAGACTATCTCTGGGGCCAACGTCCTGACTTTC; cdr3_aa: CASSTLTSETISGANVLTF
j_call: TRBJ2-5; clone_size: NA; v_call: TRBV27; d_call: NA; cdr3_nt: TGTGCCAGCAGTTTATGGCCGAGCGGACAAGAGACCCAGTACTTC; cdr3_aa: CASSLWPSGQETQYF
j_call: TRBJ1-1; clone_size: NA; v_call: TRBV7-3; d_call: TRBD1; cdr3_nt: TGTGCCAGCAGCTTAGACAGGGCCACTGAAGCTTTCTTT; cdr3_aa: CASSLDRATEAFF
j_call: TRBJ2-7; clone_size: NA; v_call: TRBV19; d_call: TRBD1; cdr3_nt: TGTGCCAGTAGTATATACTATCCCGGACAGGGAAGCAGTGAGAATCCCTACGAGCAGTACTTC; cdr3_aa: CASSIYYPGQGSSENPYEQYF
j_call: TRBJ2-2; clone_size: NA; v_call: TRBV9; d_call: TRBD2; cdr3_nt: TGTGCCAGCAGCGCCCCAGGACTAGCGGGAGGGTCGGACACCGGGGAGCTGTTTTTT; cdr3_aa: CASSAPGLAGGSDTGELFF
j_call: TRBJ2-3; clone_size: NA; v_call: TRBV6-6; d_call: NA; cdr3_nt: TGTGCCAGCAGTTACGAGGGCCTTATCGTTGATACGCAGTATTTT; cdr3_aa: CASSYEGLIVDTQYF
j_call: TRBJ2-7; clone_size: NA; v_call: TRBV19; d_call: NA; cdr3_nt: TGTGCCAGTAGTATAGTCCCCACCTACGAGCAGTACTTC; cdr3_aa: CASSIVPTYEQYF
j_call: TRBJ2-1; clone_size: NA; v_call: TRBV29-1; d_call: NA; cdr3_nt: TGCAGCGTTGAGGGCAGGTACAATGAGCAGTTCTTC; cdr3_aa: CSVEGRYNEQFF
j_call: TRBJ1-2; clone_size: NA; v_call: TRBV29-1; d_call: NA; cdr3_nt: TGCAGCGTCCGGACACCAGATAACTATGGCTACACCTTC; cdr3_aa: CSVRTPDNYGYTF
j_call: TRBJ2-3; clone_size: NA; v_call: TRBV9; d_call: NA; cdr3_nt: TGTGCCAGCAGCGCTCAGAAAGGGGCCGCGAGCACAGATACGCAGTATTTT; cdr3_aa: CASSAQKGAASTDTQYF
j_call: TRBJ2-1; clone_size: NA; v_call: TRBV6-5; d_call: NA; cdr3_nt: TGTGCCAGCAGTCCCGACGGCAATGAGCAGTTCTTC; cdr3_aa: CASSPDGNEQFF
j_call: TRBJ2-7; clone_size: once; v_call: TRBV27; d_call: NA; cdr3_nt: TGTGCCAGCAGTTTATACCCTTCTAGGGGCTCGGAGGAAAGATTC; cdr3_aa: CASSLYPSRGSEERF
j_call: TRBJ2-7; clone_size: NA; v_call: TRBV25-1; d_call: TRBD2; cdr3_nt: TGTGCCAGCAGTCCCCCGGGGGGGCACTACGAGCAGTACTTC; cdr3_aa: CASSPPGGHYEQYF
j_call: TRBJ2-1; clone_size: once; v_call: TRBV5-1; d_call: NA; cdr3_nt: TGCGCCAGCAGCAGGACCTCCCCCTACAATGAGCAGTTCTTC; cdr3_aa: CASSRTSPYNEQFF
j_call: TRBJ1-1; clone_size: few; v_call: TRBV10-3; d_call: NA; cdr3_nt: TGTGCCATCAGGGTCGGCACTGAAGCTTTCTTT; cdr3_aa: CAIRVGTEAFF
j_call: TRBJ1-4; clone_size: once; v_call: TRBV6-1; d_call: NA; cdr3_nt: TGTGCCAGCAGTGATGTGAGGGTCGGAGAAAAACTGTTTTTT; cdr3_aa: CASSDVRVGEKLFF
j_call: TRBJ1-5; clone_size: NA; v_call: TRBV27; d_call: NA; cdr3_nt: TGTGCCAGCAGTTTGGGTGGGTATTACAATCAGCCCCAGCATTTT; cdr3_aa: CASSLGGYYNQPQHF
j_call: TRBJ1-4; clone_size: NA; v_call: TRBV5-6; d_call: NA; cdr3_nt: TGTGCCAGCAGCGAACAGGGAACGGAAAAACTGTTTTTT; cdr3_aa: CASSEQGTEKLFF
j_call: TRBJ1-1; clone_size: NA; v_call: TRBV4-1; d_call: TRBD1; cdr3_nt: TGCGCCAGCAGCCAAGGGACAGGGTACACTGAAGCTTTCTTT; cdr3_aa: CASSQGTGYTEAFF
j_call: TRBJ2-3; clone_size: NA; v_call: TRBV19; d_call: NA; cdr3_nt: TGTGCCAGTACCGATCCGGCAGGGGCGACAGATACGCAGTATTTT; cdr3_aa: CASTDPAGATDTQYF
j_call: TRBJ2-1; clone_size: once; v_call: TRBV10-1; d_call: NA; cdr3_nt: TGCGCCAGCAGCATAGACGATGAGCAGTTCTTC; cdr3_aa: CASSIDDEQFF
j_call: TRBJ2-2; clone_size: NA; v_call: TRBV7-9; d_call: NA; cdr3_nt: TGTGCCAGCAGCTCTCGACAGGCCGACTACACCATAAACACCGGGGAGCTGTTTTTT; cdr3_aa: CASSSRQADYTINTGELFF
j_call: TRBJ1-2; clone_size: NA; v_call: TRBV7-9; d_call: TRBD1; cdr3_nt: TGTGCCAGCAGCTTAGGTTCAGGGGGCTATGGCTACACCTTC; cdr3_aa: CASSLGSGGYGYTF
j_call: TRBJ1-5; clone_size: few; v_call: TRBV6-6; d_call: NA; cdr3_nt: TGTGCCAGCAGTTACGGGGGAAATAGCAATCAGCCCCAGCATTTT; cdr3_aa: CASSYGGNSNQPQHF
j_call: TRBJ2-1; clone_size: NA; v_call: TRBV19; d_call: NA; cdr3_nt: TGTGCCAGTAGAGACTCAACCTACAATGAGCAGTTCTTC; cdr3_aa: CASRDSTYNEQFF
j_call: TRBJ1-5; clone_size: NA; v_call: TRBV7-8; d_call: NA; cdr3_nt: TGTGCCAGCAGCGTAAACCAGGGCAAGCCCCAGCATTTT; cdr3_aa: CASSVNQGKPQHF
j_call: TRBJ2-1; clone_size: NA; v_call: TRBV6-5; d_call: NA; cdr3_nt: TGTGCCAGCAGTTACCTACCCCCGGATTACAATGAGCAGTTCTTC; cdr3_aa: CASSYLPPDYNEQFF
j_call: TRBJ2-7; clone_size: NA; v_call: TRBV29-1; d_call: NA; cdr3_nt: TGCAGCGTCCGGACAGGGAGGGACGAGCAGTACTTC; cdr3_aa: CSVRTGRDEQYF
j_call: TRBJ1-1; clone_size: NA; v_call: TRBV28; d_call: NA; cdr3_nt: TGTGCCAGCAGCCCTCAGGGAAATTTGAACACTGAAGCTTTCTTT; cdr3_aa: CASSPQGNLNTEAFF
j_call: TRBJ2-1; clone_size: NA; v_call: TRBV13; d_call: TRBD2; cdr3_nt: TGTGCCAGCAGCAAGAGACTAGCGGTTTACAATGAGCAGTTCTTC; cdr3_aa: CASSKRLAVYNEQFF
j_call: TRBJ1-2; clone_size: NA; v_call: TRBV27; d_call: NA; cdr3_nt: TGTGCCAGCAGTTTATCGATGGCGTATGGCTACACCTTC; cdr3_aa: CASSLSMAYGYTF
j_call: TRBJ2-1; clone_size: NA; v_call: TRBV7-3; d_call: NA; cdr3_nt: TGTGCCAGCAGCTTAAGTCAAGCAGGCTCCTACAATGAGCAGTTCTTC; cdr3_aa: CASSLSQAGSYNEQFF
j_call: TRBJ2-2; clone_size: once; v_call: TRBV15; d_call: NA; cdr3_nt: TGTGCCACCAGCGCTCTCGATTCGAGCTCCGGGGAGCTGTTTTTT; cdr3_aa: CATSALDSSSGELFF
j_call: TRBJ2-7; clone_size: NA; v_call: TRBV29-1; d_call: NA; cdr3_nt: TGCAGCGTTGAAGCCCCCGCAACCGGTTTACTCTACGAGCAGTACTTC; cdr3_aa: CSVEAPATGLLYEQYF
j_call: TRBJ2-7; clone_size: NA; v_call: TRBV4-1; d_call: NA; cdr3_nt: TGCGCCAGCAGCCGTTCAGGGATCCACGAGCAGTACTTC; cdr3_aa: CASSRSGIHEQYF
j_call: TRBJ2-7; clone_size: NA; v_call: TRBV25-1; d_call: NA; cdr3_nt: TGTGCCAGCAGTGAATATCAGGGGCCCTACGAGCAGTACTTC; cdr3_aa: CASSEYQGPYEQYF
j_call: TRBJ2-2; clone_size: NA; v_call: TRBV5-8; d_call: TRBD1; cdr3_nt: TGTGCCAGCAGCCAAGGACAGGGGTACACCGGGGAGCTGTTTTTT; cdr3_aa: CASSQGQGYTGELFF
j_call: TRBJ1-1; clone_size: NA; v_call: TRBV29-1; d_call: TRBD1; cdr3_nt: TGCAGCTCTGCCTGGGACAGGGGATCAGCTTTCTTT; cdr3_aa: CSSAWDRGSAFF
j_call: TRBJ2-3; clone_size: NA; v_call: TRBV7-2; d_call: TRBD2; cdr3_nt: TGTGCCAGCAGCTCAGGACTAGCGGGAGGCTGGGGAGATACGCAGTATTTT; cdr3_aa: CASSSGLAGGWGDTQYF
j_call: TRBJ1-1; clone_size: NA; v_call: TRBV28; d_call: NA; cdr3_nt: TGTGCCAGCAGTTTTCCGAATACTGAAGCTTTCTTT; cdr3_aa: CASSFPNTEAFF
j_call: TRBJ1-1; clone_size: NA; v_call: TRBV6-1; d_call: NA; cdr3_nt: TGTGCCAGCAGTGACGGCAGGGGCAGGACTGAAGCTTTCTTT; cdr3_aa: CASSDGRGRTEAFF
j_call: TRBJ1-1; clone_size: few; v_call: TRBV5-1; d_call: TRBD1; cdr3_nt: TGCGCCAGCCGGACAGGGAGTAAGATCACTGAAGCTTTCTTT; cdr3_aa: CASRTGSKITEAFF
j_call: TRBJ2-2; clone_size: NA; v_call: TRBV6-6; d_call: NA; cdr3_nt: TGTGCCAGCAGCCCCCTCAGTACCGGGGAGCTGTTTTTT; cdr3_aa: CASSPLSTGELFF
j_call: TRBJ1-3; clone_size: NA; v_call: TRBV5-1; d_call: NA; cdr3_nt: TGCGCCAGCAGCTTCGGGACATCCGCAAGTAAACGAGGAGTGAGAAACACCATATATTTT; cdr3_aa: CASSFGTSASKRGVRNTIYF